One and the same sample provided the 22 T cell receptor beta chains below, sequenced in a study of cytotoxic CD8 clonotypes in ibrutinib-treated CLL (dated by TCRdb to the early 2020s). This specimen's time point label, per the study, means: 12 months on ibrutinib. The method behind the library was the immunoSEQ multiplex PCR assay. Held by TCRdb, this immuneACCESS table contains in-frame sequences only and omits some clones. Under half of the omission traces to an unresolved V gene where checked; the cause of the rest is unknown. The sample data list about 58,000 clones, and less than 75% of these were observed just once. The top ten constitute 43% of the sample. The input for sequencing was PBMCs, taken after 12 months of ibrutinib treatment. All receptors come from a human donor with chronic lymphocytic leukemia.

The chain has TRBV6-9 and TRBJ2-7; 11 nucleotides line up with TRBD1. V dropped 6 bases and J dropped 8; count of bases not matched to a gene: 12. CDR3 length: 15 amino acids. Per the germline V gene, CDR1 is MNHGY and CDR2 is SVAAGI. CDR3 bases: TGTGCCAGCAGGCCCCTACCGGGACAGGGGGTTAAGCAGTACTTC. Its protein product is CASRPLPGQGVKQYF.

This clone has ten or more counts. The chain recombines TRBV2 with TRBJ2-3; 10 bases match TRBD1. Germline V lookup: CDR1 SNHLY, CDR2 FYNNEI. The V segment lost 4 bases and the J segment 5 bases; nucleotides outside the gene matches: 6. There are 15 residues in the CDR3. CDR3 sequence reads: CASSVSGQGGDTQYF. CDR3 DNA: TGTGCCAGCAGTGTGTCTGGACAGGGGGGAGATACGCAGTATTTT.

CDR3 nucleotides: TGTGCCAGCTCACCACCTTCCGGGACCGGGAGGTATGAGCAGTTCTTC. This sequence encodes CASSPPSGTGRYEQFF. The chain is built from TRBV18 and TRBJ2-1, with TRBD2 identical over 7 bases. This CDR3 has 16 residues. J lost 8 bases, V lost 0 bases, and 10 bases had no gene match. Germline CDR1 is KGHSH and CDR2 is LQKENI.

The V call is TRBV7-2, the J call TRBJ2-7; 8 bases map to TRBD1. This CDR3 spans 15 amino acids. Germline V gene lookup returns CDR1 SGHTA and CDR2 FQGNSA. After removal of 5 bases from V and 0 bases from J, the junction contained 6 bases not matched to a gene. The CDR3 coding sequence is TGTGCCAGCAGCCCTTACAGGGGGAGCTCCTACGAGCAGTACTTC. Amino acid sequence: CASSPYRGSSYEQYF.

V is TRBV7-6 and J is TRBJ2-5, with D hard to call. Trimming cost V 1 base and J 5 bases, with 5 bases left between them. CDR3 length equals 12 residues. Germline V gives CDR1 SGHVS, CDR2 FNYEAQ. The DNA of the CDR3 is TGTGCCAGCAGCTTAGGGTTTGAGACCCAGTACTTC. Protein sequence: CASSLGFETQYF.

The chain carries TRBV5-6 and TRBJ2-5; 8 bases fit TRBD2. J lost 0 bases, V lost 2 bases, and 0 bases had no gene match. CDR3 length: 14 residues. Germline V lookup: CDR1 SGHDT, CDR2 YYEEEE. DNA of the CDR3: TGTGCCAGCAGCTTACTAGCGGACCAAGAGACCCAGTACTTC. It is translated as CASSLLADQETQYF.

The chain employs TRBV5-3 and TRBJ1-4, with a tentative D call TRBD1 (5 bases). TRBV5-3 is classed as an ORF, of uncertain function. The V and J ends lost 3 bases and 5 bases respectively, with 14 bases between them. The CDR3 extends over 15 amino acids. CDR3 sequence (DNA): TGTGCCAGAAGCTGCCCTGGGAGGGGAAATGAAAAACTGTTTTTT. It translates to CARSCPGRGNEKLFF.

The CDR3 bases are TGTGCCAGCAGCTTGCTGCAGGGGGCTTACGAGCAGTACTTC. This translates into CASSLLQGAYEQYF. The chain uses TRBV5-6 and TRBJ2-7, with TRBD1 identical over 8 bases. V lost 1 base, J lost 4 bases, and 4 bases stayed unmatched. The CDR3 extends over 14 amino acids. CDR1 SGHDT and CDR2 YYEEEE come from the germline V gene.

The chain is built from TRBV6-5 and TRBJ2-7; 11 nucleotides agree with TRBD2. Germline V gene lookup returns CDR1 MNHEY and CDR2 SVGAGI. V was clipped by 8 bases and J by 4 bases; unmatched bases: 10. The CDR3 is 15 amino acids. The CDR3 sequence: CASRARLAGIYEQYF. CDR3 DNA sequence: TGTGCCAGCCGGGCCCGACTAGCGGGAATTTACGAGCAGTACTTC.

The chain joins TRBV11-2 to TRBJ1-1; D possibly corresponds to TRBD1 (5 bases). V was pared by 5 bases and J by 2 bases, with 9 bases between. The germline CDR1 and CDR2 sequences are SGHAT and FQNNGV. The CDR3 contains 13 residues. CDR3 DNA: TGTGCCAGCAGCCCGACAGTAAACACTGAAGCTTTCTTT. As protein: CASSPTVNTEAFF.

This sequence joins TRBV7-3 and TRBJ2-5; D ambiguous. CDR1 and CDR2 from the germline V gene are SGHTA and FQGTGA. The CDR3 is 13 residues long. V was cut by 5 bases and J by 5 bases, with 12 bases left in between. The DNA for the CDR3 is TGTGCCAGCAGCCCGATACCTGGGGAGACCCAGTACTTC. It translates to CASSPIPGETQYF.

V usage is TRBV18 and J usage is TRBJ2-2; TRBD1 matches at 8 bases. This CDR3 contains 16 residues. Germline CDR1 KGHSH, CDR2 LQKENI. J lost 4 bases, V lost 3 bases, and 7 bases had no gene match. CDR3 region: CASSPLAGGGTGELFF. The DNA of the CDR3 is TGTGCCAGCTCACCCTTGGCAGGGGGCGGCACCGGGGAGCTGTTTTTT. Drawing the rest from reference TRBV18 and TRBJ2-2, the complete variable domain is NAGVMQNPRHLVRRRGQEARLRCSPMKGHSHVYWYRQLPEEGLKFMVYLQKENIIDESGMPKERFSAEFPKEGPSILRIQQVVRGDSAAYFCASSPLAGGGTGELFFGEGSRLTVL.

This clone showed up just a few times. The chain uses TRBV5-1 and TRBJ2-5; a possible D gene is TRBD2 (6 bases). Looked up from germline, CDR1 is SGHRS and CDR2 is YFSETQ. The CDR3 spans 14 residues. V gave up 2 bases and J gave up 2 bases, with 10 bases separating them. For the CDR3, the DNA is TGCGCCAGCAGCTTTAGCGGCCGACAAGAGACCCAGTACTTC. Encoded protein: CASSFSGRQETQYF.

The V gene is TRBV2, the J gene TRBJ1-2; the match to TRBD1 covers 8 bases. CDR3 length equals 15 residues. The V gene's germline CDR1 is SNHLY and CDR2 FYNNEI. J lost 2 bases, V lost 7 bases, and 9 bases had no gene match. The CDR3 spells CASTATGESNYGYTF. The CDR3 bases are TGTGCCAGCACAGCGACAGGGGAGTCGAACTATGGCTACACCTTC.

This chain's CDR3 is CASSLAGQGSGELFF. DNA for the CDR3: TGCGCCAGCAGCTTGGCTGGGCAGGGATCCGGGGAACTGTTTTTT. This rearrangement joins TRBV5-1 to TRBJ1-4, with D tentatively TRBD1 (5 bases). The CDR3 covers 15 residues. V dropped 0 bases and J dropped 12 bases, with 18 bases sitting between them. CDR1 and CDR2 (germline): SGHRS, YFSETQ. The full variable domain, in which reference TRBV5-1 and TRBJ1-4 provide the parts outside the CDR3, is KAGVTQTPRYLIKTRGQQVTLSCSPISGHRSVSWYQQTPGQGLQFLFEYFSETQRNKGNFPGRFSGRQFSNSRSEMNVSTLELGDSALYLCASSLAGQGSGELFFGSGTQLSVL.

The chain couples TRBV19 to TRBJ2-7; D not certain. This CDR3 is 13 amino acids long. Germline V gives CDR1 LNHDA, CDR2 SQIVND (reference sequence). Trimming shortened V by 4 bases and J by 4 bases, and 11 bases separated the two germline ends. Here the CDR3 DNA reads TGTGCCAGTAGTAAAACTGGCGGTTACGAGCAGTACTTC. This translates into CASSKTGGYEQYF.

This clone has more than one count but fewer than ten. V and J are TRBV2 and TRBJ2-2; no clear D gene. Germline V lookup: CDR1 SNHLY, CDR2 FYNNEI. The ends were cut back, 5 bases at V and 6 bases at J, with 13 bases in the middle. This CDR3 contains 14 residues. The CDR3 loop is CASSTDLLSGELFF. DNA for the CDR3: TGTGCCAGCAGTACGGACCTTCTTTCCGGGGAGCTGTTTTTT.

The gene calls are TRBV4-1 and TRBJ1-1; D gene unclear. Germline CDR1 and CDR2: MGHRA and YSYEKL. With 0 bases removed from V and 0 bases from J, the gap between germline ends came to 11 bases. This CDR3 is 16 amino acids long. Here the CDR3 DNA reads TGCGCCAGCAGCCAAGATCGAGGGCAGATGAACACTGAAGCTTTCTTT. Translated: CASSQDRGQMNTEAFF.

This chain links TRBV7-9 with TRBJ2-7, with 10 positions matching TRBD2. Germline V CDR1 and CDR2: SEHNR, FQNEAQ (reference sequence). The CDR3 length is 15 residues. The V gene end was trimmed by 3 bases and the J gene end by 5 bases; junction bases not matched to a gene: 7. As DNA, the CDR3 is TGTGCCAGCAGCTTCTTCCCTAGCGGGAGTGACGAGCAGTACTTC. Its protein product is CASSFFPSGSDEQYF.

V and J are TRBV30 and TRBJ1-4, with a possible D match to TRBD1 (5 bases). The V and J ends lost 6 bases and 8 bases respectively, with 19 bases between them. This CDR3 has 14 residues. CDR1 and CDR2 from the germline V gene are GTSNPN and SVGIG (reference sequence). The CDR3 sequence: CACQPAGGEEKLFF. The CDR3 nucleotides read TGTGCCTGCCAGCCGGCGGGGGGAGAGGAAAAACTGTTTTTT.

This clone came up a few times. J is TRBJ2-7 and V is TRBV30; D is unclear. The ends were cut back, 6 bases at V and 3 bases at J, with 12 bases in the middle. The germline V gene encodes CDR1 GTSNPN and CDR2 SVGIG (reference sequence). The CDR3 has 12 residues. The CDR3 sequence is CACLRRNYEQYF. CDR3 bases: TGTGCCTGTCTCCGGCGGAACTACGAGCAGTACTTC.

This clone was seen just once. The chain is built from TRBV6-1 and TRBJ1-1; D not resolved. Germline V gene lookup returns CDR1 MNHNS and CDR2 SASEGT. CDR3 length equals 14 residues. Trimming shortened V by 1 base and J by 1 base, and 7 bases separated the two germline ends. CDR3 sequence (DNA): TGTGCCAGCAGTGAAGGGGGTGGGAACACTGAAGCTTTCTTT. It codes for CASSEGGGNTEAFF.